The 8 T cell receptor beta chains in this list originate from one sample, sequenced in a study of T-cell reconstitution after alpha-beta-depleted transplantation in children. TCRbeta library construction was performed incorporating unique molecular identifiers. A single record per CDR3 protein comes from TCRdb applying MiXCR to the PCR reads. The data show under 50,000 distinct CDR3 sequences, about 50% seen once. The sequenced sample was peripheral blood, obtained before TCRalphabeta/CD19-depleted stem cell transplant. These receptors were collected from a boy under two years old with SCID, due to receive a stem cell transplant.

A few counts support this clonotype. In nucleotides, the CDR3 is TGCAGTGCTCCCCAACGGGGCAGTAGCTCCTACGAGCAGTACTTC. Protein product: CSAPQRGSSSYEQYF. V gene TRBV20-1 combines with J gene TRBJ2-7; D is possibly TRBD1 or TRBD2 (5 bases each). Germline V lookup: CDR1 DFQATT, CDR2 SNEGSKA (reference sequence). CDR3 length: 15 residues. The V end lost 5 bases, the J end lost 0 bases, and 17 bases lay between the germline ends.

This rearrangement joins TRBV7-9 to TRBJ2-3, with a possible D match to TRBD2 (6 bases). The CDR3 runs to 15 residues. Germline V gene sequence: CDR1 SEHNR, CDR2 FQNEAQ (reference sequence). V was cut by 3 bases and J by 5 bases, with 15 bases left in between. CDR3 residues: CASSFSGSGGDTQYF. CDR3 in DNA: TGTGCCAGCAGCTTCTCAGGCTCCGGGGGAGATACGCAGTATTTT. Complete variable domain (other parts from reference TRBV7-9 and TRBJ2-3): DTGVSQNPRHKITKRGQNVTFRCDPISEHNRLYWYRQTLGQGPEFLTYFQNEAQLEKSRLLSDRFSAERPKGSFSTLEIQRTEQGDSAMYLCASSFSGSGGDTQYFGPGTRLTVL.

V usage is TRBV20-1 and J usage is TRBJ1-1; D is perhaps TRBD1 (6 bases). Trimming pared 6 bases from V and 3 bases from J, leaving 14 bases between. Germline CDR1 reads DFQATT; CDR2 reads SNEGSKA (reference sequence). The CDR3 extends over 13 amino acids. As DNA, the CDR3 is TGCAGTGCCCCCACACAGGGAGACACTGAAGCTTTCTTT. Its translation: CSAPTQGDTEAFF.

This clonotype was detected only a few times. The chain combines TRBV5-1 with TRBJ2-7; no clear D gene. Trimming removed 0 bases from V and 6 bases from J, with 4 bases in between. This CDR3 has 11 residues. The germline CDR1 and CDR2 sequences are SGHRS and YFSETQ. CDR3 protein: CASSLGGEQYF. CDR3 coding DNA: TGCGCCAGCAGCTTGGGGGGCGAGCAGTACTTC.

V gene TRBV20-1 combines with J gene TRBJ1-4; TRBD1 might be the D (5 bases). V gave up 5 bases and J gave up 8 bases, with 18 bases separating them. CDR1 and CDR2 (germline): DFQATT, SNEGSKA (reference sequence). The CDR3 consists of 14 residues. The CDR3 loop is CSAQGELGPEKLFF. For the CDR3, the DNA is TGCAGTGCTCAAGGGGAACTGGGCCCAGAAAAACTGTTTTTT.

V gene TRBV4-2 combines with J gene TRBJ2-4, with D unresolved. Trimming shortened V by 0 bases and J by 0 bases, and 6 bases separated the two germline ends. Germline CDR1 is LGHNA and CDR2 is YNFKEQ. The CDR3 extends over 15 amino acids. The CDR3 here is CASSQEPLAKNIQYF. The CDR3, as DNA: TGTGCCAGCAGCCAAGAACCACTAGCCAAAAACATTCAGTACTTC.

The chain couples TRBV11-2 to TRBJ1-1; D remains ambiguous. V lost 5 bases and J 0 bases, leaving 16 bases between the germline ends. This CDR3 is 16 amino acids long. Germline V CDR1 and CDR2: SGHAT, FQNNGV. The CDR3 nucleotides read TGTGCCAGCAGCCCCCAAGGGAGACTACTGAACACTGAAGCTTTCTTT. Its protein is CASSPQGRLLNTEAFF. Together with reference TRBV11-2 and TRBJ1-1, the CDR3 gives the full variable domain: EAGVAQSPRYKIIEKRQSVAFWCNPISGHATLYWYQQILGQGPKLLIQFQNNGVVDDSQLPKDRFSAERLKGVDSTLKIQPAKLEDSAVYLCASSPQGRLLNTEAFFGQGTRLTVV.

This clonotype has a handful of counts. The J gene is TRBJ2-7, the V gene TRBV6-5; D not certain. The CDR3 is 14 amino acids. V was pared by 4 bases and J by 0 bases, with 10 bases between. From germline, CDR1 is MNHEY and CDR2 SVGAGI. DNA of the CDR3: TGTGCCAGCAGTTTCCTTACATCCTCCTACGAGCAGTACTTC. Translation: CASSFLTSSYEQYF.